The 5 T cell receptor beta chains below come from one sample, sequenced in a study of cytomegalovirus exposure and HLA in healthy donors. PCR used 60 Vbeta primers and 13 Jbeta primers. Produced via immunoSEQ multiplex PCR; TCRdb's table is partial and in-frame only. Of roughly 26,000 clones detected, approximately 70% appear once; the ten largest clones hold roughly 4%. Source material: PBMCs. The receptors shown here come from a woman aged 45-65 years in good health and CMV-seronegative.

V gene TRBV2 combines with J gene TRBJ1-1, with 8 bases matching TRBD1. J was trimmed by 2 bases and V by 7 bases; bases with no gene match: 6. In germline, CDR1 is SNHLY, CDR2 FYNNEI. The CDR3 is made up of 14 amino acids. The CDR3 loop reads CASNGQGQNTEAFF. Here the CDR3 DNA reads TGTGCCAGCAACGGACAGGGACAAAACACTGAAGCTTTCTTT.

The CDR3 reads CASSLGVQETQYF. CDR3 DNA: TGCGCCAGCAGCTTGGGAGTCCAAGAGACCCAGTACTTC. The rearrangement joins TRBV5-1 to TRBJ2-5; D gene uncertain. The germline gives CDR1 SGHRS, CDR2 YFSETQ. The V end was cut by 0 bases, the J end by 1 base, with 4 bases between. The CDR3 loop spans 13 amino acids.

V usage is TRBV6-1 and J usage is TRBJ2-1; 11 bases are shared with TRBD2. J was trimmed by 9 bases and V by 6 bases; bases with no gene match: 10. There are 15 residues in the CDR3. Germline V gives CDR1 MNHNS, CDR2 SASEGT. The DNA of the CDR3 is TGTGCCAGCAGGATAGCGGGGGGGCTTGGACGTGAGCAGTTCTTC. Protein product: CASRIAGGLGREQFF.

This clone was seen a handful of times. This rearrangement joins TRBV28 to TRBJ1-5; weak D call: TRBD1 (6 bases). Germline V gives CDR1 MDHEN, CDR2 SYDVKM. This CDR3 has 11 residues. Trimming cost V 2 bases and J 14 bases, with 10 bases left between them. The CDR3 loop is CASSLGDIKHF. CDR3 nucleotides: TGTGCCAGCAGTTTAGGGGACATTAAGCATTTT.

The chain uses TRBV6-1 and TRBJ1-1; D may be TRBD1 (5 bases). Germline lookup yields CDR1 MNHNS and CDR2 SASEGT. Trimming left V 6 bases short and J 1 base short, with 9 bases between. This CDR3 contains 13 residues. CDR3 sequence: CASRPTGNTEAFF. The CDR3 DNA reads TGTGCCAGCAGGCCTACAGGGAACACTGAAGCTTTCTTT.